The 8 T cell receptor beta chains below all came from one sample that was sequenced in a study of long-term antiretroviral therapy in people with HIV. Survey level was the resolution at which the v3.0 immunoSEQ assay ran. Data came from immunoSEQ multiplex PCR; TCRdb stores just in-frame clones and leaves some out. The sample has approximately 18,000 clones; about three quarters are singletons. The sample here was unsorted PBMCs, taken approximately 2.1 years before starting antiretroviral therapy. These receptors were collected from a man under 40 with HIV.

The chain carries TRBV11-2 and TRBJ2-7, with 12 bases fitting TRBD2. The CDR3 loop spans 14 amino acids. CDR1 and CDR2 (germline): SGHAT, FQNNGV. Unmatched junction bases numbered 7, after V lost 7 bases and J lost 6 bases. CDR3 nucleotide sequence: TGTGCCAGCACCTCCCTAGCGGGAGGGCTCGAGCAGTACTTC. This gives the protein CASTSLAGGLEQYF.

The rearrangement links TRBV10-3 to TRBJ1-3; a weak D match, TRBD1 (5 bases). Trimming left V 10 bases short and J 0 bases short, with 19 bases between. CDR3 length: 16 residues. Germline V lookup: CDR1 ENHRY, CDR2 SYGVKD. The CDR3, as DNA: TGTGCCAGCAGCTTGCGGGGGACCGACTCTGGAAACACCATATATTTT. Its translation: CASSLRGTDSGNTIYF.

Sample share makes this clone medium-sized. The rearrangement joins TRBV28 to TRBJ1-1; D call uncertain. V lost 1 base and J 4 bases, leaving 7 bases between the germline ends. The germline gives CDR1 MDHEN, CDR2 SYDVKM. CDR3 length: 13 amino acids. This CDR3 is CASSLSPVTEAFF. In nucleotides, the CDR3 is TGTGCCAGCAGTTTATCCCCGGTCACTGAAGCTTTCTTT.

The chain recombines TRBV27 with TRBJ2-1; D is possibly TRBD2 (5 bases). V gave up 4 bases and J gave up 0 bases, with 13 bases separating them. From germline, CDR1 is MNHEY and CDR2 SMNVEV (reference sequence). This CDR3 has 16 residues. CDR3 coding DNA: TGTGCCAGCAGTTCCCCAATAGCGCGCTCCTACAATGAGCAGTTCTTC. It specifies CASSSPIARSYNEQFF.

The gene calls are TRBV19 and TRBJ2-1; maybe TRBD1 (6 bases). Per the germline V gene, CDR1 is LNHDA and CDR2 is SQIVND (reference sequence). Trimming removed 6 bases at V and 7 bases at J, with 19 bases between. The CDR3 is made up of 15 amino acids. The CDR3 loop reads CASSPRTRQANEQFF. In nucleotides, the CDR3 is TGTGCCAGTAGCCCCCGCACTAGACAGGCGAATGAGCAGTTCTTC. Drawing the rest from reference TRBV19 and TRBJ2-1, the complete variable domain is DGGITQSPKYLFRKEGQNVTLSCEQNLNHDAMYWYRQDPGQGLRLIYYSQIVNDFQKGDIAEGYSVSREKKESFPLTVTSAQKNPTAFYLCASSPRTRQANEQFFGPGTRLTVL.

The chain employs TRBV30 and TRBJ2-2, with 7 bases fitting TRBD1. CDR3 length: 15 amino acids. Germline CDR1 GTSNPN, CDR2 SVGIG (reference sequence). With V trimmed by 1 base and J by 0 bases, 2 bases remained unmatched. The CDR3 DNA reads TGTGCCTGGAGTGGAAGGGGGCCGAACACCGGGGAGCTGTTTTTT. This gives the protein CAWSGRGPNTGELFF.

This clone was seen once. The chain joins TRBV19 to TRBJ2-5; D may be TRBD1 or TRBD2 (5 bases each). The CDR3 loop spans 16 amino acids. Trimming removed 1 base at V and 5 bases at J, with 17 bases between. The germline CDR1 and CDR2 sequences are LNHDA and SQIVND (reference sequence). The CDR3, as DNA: TGTGCCAGTAGTATAGGGGACCCAGGGATGGGGGAGACCCAGTACTTC. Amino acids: CASSIGDPGMGETQYF.

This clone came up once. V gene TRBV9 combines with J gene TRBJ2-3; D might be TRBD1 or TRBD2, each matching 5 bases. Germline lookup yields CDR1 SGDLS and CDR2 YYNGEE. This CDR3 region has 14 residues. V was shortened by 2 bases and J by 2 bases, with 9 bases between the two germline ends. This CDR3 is CASSVGDSTDTQYF. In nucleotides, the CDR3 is TGTGCCAGCAGCGTGGGGGATTCCACAGATACGCAGTATTTT.